A single sample is the source of the 18 T cell receptor beta chains below, sequenced in a study of T cell responses to AZD1222 COVID-19 vaccine. Data came from immunoSEQ multiplex PCR; TCRdb stores just in-frame clones and leaves some out. This table has roughly 150,000 clones, roughly nine tenths appearing once. The sequencing used peripheral blood, collected 28 days after the second AZD1222 dose. The receptors derive from an adult who received the AZD1222 COVID-19 vaccine.

About this clone: Mismatch with germline at one junction end may stem from a read error. The CDR3 DNA reads TGTGCCAGCAGTTACTCCGGGACTGGGTGGGTCTTC. It specifies CASSYSGTGWVF. The chain couples TRBV6-5 to TRBJ2-1, with D possibly TRBD2 on 6 matching bases. The CDR3 is 12 residues long. Germline CDR1 is MNHEY and CDR2 is SVGAGI.

The chain links TRBV5-1 to TRBJ1-1; TRBD1 agrees at 7 bases. The ends lost 7 bases at V and 0 bases at J; junction bases unmatched: 9. The CDR3 has 15 residues. Germline V gives CDR1 SGHRS, CDR2 YFSETQ. CDR3 sequence: CASLTGTTMNTEAFF. CDR3 nucleotides: TGCGCCAGCCTGACAGGGACCACCATGAACACTGAAGCTTTCTTT.

This chain connects TRBV6-2 or TRBV6-3 to TRBJ2-2, with 9 positions matching TRBD2. CDR3 length: 19 residues. From germline, CDR1 is MNHEY and CDR2 SVGEGT. The V and J ends lost 1 base and 3 bases, in that order; junction bases with no gene match: 12. CDR3 DNA sequence: TGTGCCAGCAGTTACTTACTAGCGGGTAACTGGGTGGACACCGGGGAGCTGTTTTTT. Protein: CASSYLLAGNWVDTGELFF.

The chain combines TRBV10-3 with TRBJ1-1; weak D call: TRBD1 (5 bases). Germline V gene lookup returns CDR1 ENHRY and CDR2 SYGVKD. Between the trimmed V and J ends, which lost 2 bases and 3 bases, there was a span of 13 bases. There are 15 residues in the CDR3. The CDR3 bases are TGTGCCATCAGTGAGGACCGGTGGGGGTACACTGAAGCTTTCTTT. Translated: CAISEDRWGYTEAFF.

This clone was seen a handful of times. V gene TRBV4-1 combines with J gene TRBJ1-1, with 9 bases lining up with TRBD1. The CDR3 length is 14 residues. Trimming at V came to 5 bases and at J to 5 bases, leaving 6 bases not matched to a gene. CDR1 is MGHRA, CDR2 YSYEKL, per germline. CDR3 region: CASSGPTGGTEAFF. The CDR3 nucleotides are TGCGCCAGCAGCGGCCCGACAGGGGGGACTGAAGCTTTCTTT.

This chain joins TRBV5-1 and TRBJ1-1; a weak D match, TRBD1 (6 bases). Germline CDR1 reads SGHRS; CDR2 reads YFSETQ. V gave up 3 bases and J gave up 5 bases, with 14 bases separating them. The CDR3 runs 14 residues. The CDR3 reads CASSSPGGGTEAFF. In nucleotides, the CDR3 is TGCGCCAGCAGCTCCCCCGGGGGCGGAACTGAAGCTTTCTTT.

The gene calls are TRBV7-2 and TRBJ1-5; D is possibly TRBD1 (5 bases). Germline V gene data show CDR1 as SGHTA and CDR2 as FQGNSA. Trimming took off 5 bases at V and 0 bases at J, with 20 bases between the two ends. This CDR3 has 18 residues. The CDR3 protein is CASSPAPQDGYSNQPQHF. The CDR3 nucleotides are TGTGCCAGCAGCCCAGCCCCACAGGATGGGTATAGCAATCAGCCCCAGCATTTT.

V is TRBV25-1 and J is TRBJ1-6; 10 positions agree with TRBD1. Per the germline V gene, CDR1 is MGHDK and CDR2 is SYGVNS. This CDR3 region has 14 residues. V shed 10 bases, J shed 2 bases, and the junction held 2 bases outside the gene matches. CDR3 loop: CATTGGAYNSPLHF. CDR3 sequence (DNA): TGTGCCACGACAGGGGGCGCCTATAATTCACCCCTCCACTTT.

The chain links TRBV6-6 to TRBJ1-6; 7 bases are shared with TRBD1. The CDR3 length is 15 residues. V was pared by 6 bases and J by 0 bases, with 2 bases of the junction left unmatched. Germline CDR1 MNHNY, CDR2 SVGAGI (reference sequence). The CDR3 DNA reads TGTGCCAGCAGAGACAGGGTCTCCTATAATTCACCCCTCCACTTT. Translation: CASRDRVSYNSPLHF.

The chain links TRBV5-1 to TRBJ1-2, with D perhaps TRBD1 (6 bases). This CDR3 has 13 amino acids. Per the germline V gene, CDR1 is SGHRS and CDR2 is YFSETQ. V was clipped by 4 bases and J by 4 bases, with 11 bases between them. This CDR3 is CASSPGQSYGYTF. The CDR3 DNA sequence: TGCGCCAGCAGCCCTGGACAGTCCTATGGCTACACCTTC.

In its sample, this clone was seen many times. This chain links TRBV5-3 with TRBJ1-6; D possibly corresponds to TRBD1 (5 bases). TRBV5-3 is an open reading frame, and its role is uncertain. The V gene lost 0 bases and the J gene lost 0 bases, with 16 bases spanning the gap. There are 19 residues in the CDR3. CDR3: CARSLAGGAGDSYNSPLHF. In nucleotides, the CDR3 is TGTGCCAGAAGCTTGGCTGGTGGGGCAGGCGACTCCTATAATTCACCCCTCCACTTT.

The chain carries TRBV29-1 and TRBJ1-2; D uncertain. Deletions cut 3 bases from V and 4 bases from J, with 12 bases between. The CDR3 consists of 13 residues. CDR1 SQVTM and CDR2 ANQGSEA come from the germline V gene. The CDR3 protein is CSVEAQVGYGYTF. The DNA for the CDR3 is TGCAGCGTTGAGGCGCAGGTCGGCTATGGCTACACCTTC.

This sequence joins TRBV7-2 and TRBJ2-5, with unresolved D. CDR3 length: 13 residues. Trimming removed 6 bases from V and 4 bases from J, with 12 bases in between. From germline, CDR1 is SGHTA and CDR2 FQGNSA. The CDR3 region is CASSPYSGETQYF. DNA of the CDR3: TGTGCCAGCAGTCCGTACTCTGGAGAGACCCAGTACTTC.

A single count supports this clone. The gene calls are TRBV7-2 and TRBJ1-1; no reliable D call. Germline V gives CDR1 SGHTA, CDR2 FQGNSA. Trimming removed 8 bases from V and 1 base from J, with 11 bases in between. The length of the CDR3 is 13 residues. DNA for the CDR3: TGTGCCAGCTTGGACGTACCGAACACTGAAGCTTTCTTT. It codes for CASLDVPNTEAFF.

In this sample, this clone turned up once. The chain uses TRBV11-3 and TRBJ2-7; D is possibly TRBD2 (6 bases). V was shortened by 4 bases and J by 4 bases, with 20 bases between the two germline ends. The CDR3 has 16 residues. Germline-derived CDR1 and CDR2 are SGHNT and YENEEA. The CDR3 sequence is CASSSLPGLLKYEQYF. The CDR3 nucleotides are TGTGCCAGCAGCTCACTCCCGGGACTTCTAAAATACGAGCAGTACTTC.

This clone was observed a single time. V gene TRBV6-6 combines with J gene TRBJ2-3; the match to TRBD1 covers 8 bases. With 6 bases clipped from V and 2 bases from J, the junction kept 7 bases outside the gene matches. This CDR3 has 15 amino acids. Germline V gene lookup returns CDR1 MNHNY and CDR2 SVGAGI (reference sequence). CDR3 residues: CASRATGVATDTQYF. CDR3 DNA sequence: TGTGCCAGCAGGGCGACAGGGGTAGCCACAGATACGCAGTATTTT.

This chain connects TRBV11-1 to TRBJ2-7, with 7 bases identical to TRBD2. This CDR3 is built from 15 residues. The germline gives CDR1 SGHAT, CDR2 FQDESV (reference sequence). V shed 1 base, J shed 2 bases, and the junction held 5 bases outside the gene matches. Here the CDR3 reads CASSLGLADPYEQYF. DNA of the CDR3: TGTGCCAGCAGCTTAGGACTAGCTGATCCCTACGAGCAGTACTTC.

About this clone: Other nucleotide sequences from this sample produce the same CDR3. This sequence joins TRBV5-4 and TRBJ2-5; 8 bases are a match to TRBD1. Trimming at V came to 3 bases and at J to 5 bases, leaving 6 bases not matched to a gene. Germline CDR1 SGHNT, CDR2 YYREEE (reference sequence). This CDR3 has 14 residues. This CDR3 is CASSSGQGRETQYF. Written as DNA, the CDR3 is TGTGCCAGCAGCTCCGGACAGGGAAGGGAGACCCAGTACTTC.